A single sample is the source of the 8 T cell receptor beta chains below, sequenced in a study of T-cell memory formation after mild COVID-19. TCRdb re-called the 5' RACE reads through MiXCR, storing one row per CDR3 protein. Among some 340,000 distinct CDR3 sequences listed, approximately 13% were seen once. Sequencing was done on a sample of PBMCs or a T cell subset sorted from them (not recorded which). Every receptor here comes from a young man who had mild COVID-19 (a few samples of this study predate the infection). Cell type and time point are not known.

This clonotype was picked up a small number of times. The chain combines TRBV7-2 with TRBJ1-1; 11 bases fit TRBD1. V trimming: 5 bases; J trimming: 4 bases; junction bases outside the gene matches: 6. The germline gives CDR1 SGHTA, CDR2 FQGNSA. This CDR3 contains 15 residues. CDR3 nucleotides: TGTGCCAGCAGCCCGGACAGGGGGCGCCGCACTGAAGCTTTCTTT. Protein product: CASSPDRGRRTEAFF.

V usage is TRBV7-2 and J usage is TRBJ1-4, with 9 bases matching TRBD1. This CDR3 is built from 15 residues. Germline CDR1 reads SGHTA; CDR2 reads FQGNSA. V lost 5 bases and J lost 5; bases outside the gene matches: 6. CDR3 sequence: CASSTQDRGNEKLFF. The CDR3 DNA reads as TGTGCCAGCAGCACGCAGGACAGGGGAAATGAAAAACTGTTTTTT.

V and J are TRBV6-6 and TRBJ2-5, with 12 bases that match TRBD1. Per germline, CDR1 MNHNY and CDR2 SVGAGI (reference sequence). After removal of 6 bases from V and 2 bases from J, the junction contained 4 bases not matched to a gene. The CDR3 extends over 15 amino acids. The CDR3 bases are TGTGCCAGCAGGGGGACAGGGGGCCGGCAAGAGACCCAGTACTTC. The encoded protein is CASRGTGGRQETQYF.

The chain joins TRBV5-1 to TRBJ2-1; D remains ambiguous. With 7 bases removed from V and 7 bases from J, the gap between germline ends came to 12 bases. Per the germline V gene, CDR1 is SGHRS and CDR2 is YFSETQ. This CDR3 has 12 residues. CDR3 bases: TGCGCCAGCCACGAGGTTGGGAATGAGCAGTTCTTC. Translation: CASHEVGNEQFF. Full variable domain (outside the CDR3, taken from reference TRBV5-1 and TRBJ2-1): KAGVTQTPRYLIKTRGQQVTLSCSPISGHRSVSWYQQTPGQGLQFLFEYFSETQRNKGNFPGRFSGRQFSNSRSEMNVSTLELGDSALYLCASHEVGNEQFFGPGTRLTVL.

This chain links TRBV27 with TRBJ2-3, with D unresolved. This CDR3 is 14 amino acids long. Germline assignment: CDR1 MNHEY and CDR2 SMNVEV (reference sequence). Trimming left V 2 bases short and J 6 bases short, with 12 bases between. The CDR3 spells CASSLREGMDTQYF. The CDR3 nucleotides are TGTGCCAGCAGTTTAAGGGAAGGCATGGATACGCAGTATTTT.

This clonotype appeared a few times. This chain joins TRBV28 and TRBJ1-1; no reliable D call. This CDR3 has 14 amino acids. CDR1 is MDHEN and CDR2 is SYDVKM in the germline V gene. Trimming cost V 4 bases and J 6 bases, with 15 bases left between them. CDR3 region: CASSSGGMWAEAFF. CDR3 coding DNA: TGTGCCAGCAGTTCCGGAGGAATGTGGGCTGAAGCTTTCTTT.

This clonotype was picked up many times. V usage is TRBV7-2 and J usage is TRBJ1-2; TRBD1 matches at 9 bases. Germline V lookup: CDR1 SGHTA, CDR2 FQGNSA. This CDR3 has 17 residues. V shed 4 bases and J 0 bases; nucleotides not matched to a gene: 9. CDR3 protein: CASSSRQGVGSNYGYTF. The CDR3 nucleotides read TGTGCCAGCAGCTCCCGACAGGGGGTAGGGTCTAACTATGGCTACACCTTC.

This clonotype was seen more than once but under ten times. This sequence joins TRBV18 and TRBJ2-7; 9 bases align to TRBD2. Germline loops: CDR1 KGHSH, CDR2 LQKENI. This CDR3 has 14 amino acids. Losses at the gene ends were 3 bases for V and 6 bases for J; bases not matched to a gene: 6. Written as DNA, the CDR3 is TGTGCCAGCTCACCGGCTAGCGGGGTATCCGAGCAGTACTTC. Its protein product is CASSPASGVSEQYF.